These T cell receptor beta chains were read from a single sample in a study of early T cells in non-severe SARS-CoV-2 infection. TCRdb reprocessed the 5' RACE reads with MiXCR, giving one entry per CDR3 protein. The data contain approximately 120,000 distinct CDR3 sequences, about 16% of them singletons. What was sequenced was whole blood. These receptors all come from an adult who was a healthcare worker with PCR-confirmed SARS-CoV-2 infection or an uninfected control (not recorded which). Each CDR3 is given with its conserved first and last residue. A D gene is named only where the DNA matches it firmly. Clone size is given for some rows only: seen once, a few or many times, or a class if the clone is expanded.

J,length,V,size,D,DNA,CDR3
TRBJ2-2,13,TRBV12-3/TRBV12-4,few,.,TGTGCCAGCAGCCCCAGGGCCACCGGGGAGCTGTTTTTT,CASSPRATGELFF
TRBJ2-2,14,TRBV7-9,few,.,TGTGCCAGCAGCTTAGAGGTTTTAACCGGGGAGCTGTTTTTT,CASSLEVLTGELFF
TRBJ1-1,14,TRBV5-1,.,.,TGCGCCAGCAGCTTGGAGTCCGTGAACACTGAAGCTTTCTTT,CASSLESVNTEAFF
TRBJ2-5,16,TRBV3-1,.,.,TGTGCCAGCAGCCAAGATATGGCAGGGTACCAAGAGACCCAGTACTTC,CASSQDMAGYQETQYF
TRBJ2-1,14,TRBV20-1,.,TRBD1,TGCAGTGCTAGTTTATACAGGGGGCAAAACGAGCAGTTCTTC,CSASLYRGQNEQFF
TRBJ2-7,15,TRBV9,few,.,TGTGCCAGCAGCGTAGACGGGGGGCAGGCCTACGAGCAGTACTTC,CASSVDGGQAYEQYF
TRBJ1-6,14,TRBV30,.,.,TGTGCCTGGAGACAGGGTGCCTATAATTCACCCCTCCACTTT,CAWRQGAYNSPLHF
TRBJ2-1,15,TRBV4-1,.,.,TGCGCCAGCAGCCAGGGGACAAACCACGGGGATGAGCAGTTCTTC,CASSQGTNHGDEQFF
TRBJ2-2,16,TRBV7-9,.,TRBD2,TGTGCCAGCAGCCCTAGCGGGGGCGACTTCTGGGGGGAGCTGTTTTTT,CASSPSGGDFWGELFF
TRBJ1-1,13,TRBV20-1,few,.,TGCAGTGCTAGTAGAGGGAGGAACACTGAAGCTTTCTTT,CSASRGRNTEAFF
TRBJ2-5,14,TRBV5-4,few,.,TGTGCCAGCAGCTTGGATACGCAACGGGGGACCCAGTACTTC,CASSLDTQRGTQYF
TRBJ2-7,11,TRBV2,.,.,TGTGCCAGCACCCAGGACACCGAGCAGTACTTC,CASTQDTEQYF
TRBJ1-2,14,TRBV15,.,TRBD1,TGTGCCACCAGCCCGGGACAGCTTAACTATGGCTACACCTTC,CATSPGQLNYGYTF
TRBJ2-1,14,TRBV9,few,.,TGTGCCAGCAGCGTTAGATGGGGGGTTAATGAGCAGTTCTTC,CASSVRWGVNEQFF
TRBJ2-1,12,TRBV20-1,many,.,TGCAGTGCGTTGGACTATGTCAATGAGCAGTTCTTC,CSALDYVNEQFF
TRBJ1-6,13,TRBV20-1,.,.,TGCAGTGCCAAACCGGACTCTGGGTCACCCCTCCACTTT,CSAKPDSGSPLHF
TRBJ2-1,15,TRBV10-1,few,.,TGCGCCAGCAGTGAAACTGCCCCAGGATTCGATGAGCAGTTCTTC,CASSETAPGFDEQFF
TRBJ1-4,13,TRBV7-6,.,.,TGTGCCAGCAGCCAGCGGACGGGTGAAAAACTGTTTTTT,CASSQRTGEKLFF
TRBJ2-7,13,TRBV19,many,.,TGTGCCAGTAGTATCCAGGGTACGGACGAGCAGTACTTC,CASSIQGTDEQYF
TRBJ2-1,15,TRBV6-6,few,.,TGTGCCAGCAGTTACCCTACAGGGACCCACAATGAGCAGTTCTTC,CASSYPTGTHNEQFF
TRBJ1-6,13,TRBV5-1,.,.,TGCGCCAGCAGCTCCAAAGGGCGTTCACCCCTCCACTTT,CASSSKGRSPLHF
TRBJ2-1,14,TRBV29-1,.,TRBD2,TGCAGCGGCCAACTAGCGAACTCCTACAATGAGCAGTTCTTC,CSGQLANSYNEQFF
TRBJ2-3,15,TRBV7-9,few,.,TGTGCCAGCAGCTTACTTACCGTGGCAGCAGATACGCAGTATTTT,CASSLLTVAADTQYF
TRBJ1-1,13,TRBV7-2,few,TRBD1,TGTGCCAGCAGCTTTGAACAGGGGGGTGAAGCTTTCTTT,CASSFEQGGEAFF
TRBJ2-7,11,TRBV18,.,.,TGTGCCAGCTCACCCCGGGACGAGCAGTACTTC,CASSPRDEQYF
TRBJ2-5,13,TRBV27,.,TRBD2,TGTGCCAGCAGTTTGTGGGGGGGAGAGACCCAGTACTTC,CASSLWGGETQYF
TRBJ2-7,14,TRBV20-1,few,.,TGCAGTGCTAGAGATTTCGAAGGGGCCTACGAGCAGTACTTC,CSARDFEGAYEQYF
TRBJ2-5,13,TRBV12-3/TRBV12-4,.,.,TGTGCCAGCAGAAAGGACAGTCCAGAGACCCAGTACTTC,CASRKDSPETQYF
TRBJ1-1,14,TRBV18,few,.,TGTGCCAGCTCACCACCGGGGGACATCGGTGAAGCTTTCTTT,CASSPPGDIGEAFF
TRBJ1-1,16,TRBV7-2,.,.,TGTGCCAGCAGCTTAGGCGCCAGCTACATCGACACTGAAGCTTTCTTT,CASSLGASYIDTEAFF
TRBJ2-3,14,TRBV7-9,.,.,TGTGCCAGCAGCTTGTTCACCAGCACAGATACGCAGTATTTT,CASSLFTSTDTQYF
TRBJ1-2,14,TRBV3-1,.,.,TGTGCCAGCAGCCTCCCGGGGGCGCTGTATGGCTACACCTTC,CASSLPGALYGYTF